This TCR beta chain was retrieved from a study of blood T cell repertoires in COVID-19. For the study at large: Samples came from the United States, Italy and Spain, spanning acute and convalescent COVID-19. The analysed material was cDNA or gDNA that came from T cells, B-cell-depleted T cells, or PBMCs.

V was cut by 1 base and J by 1 base, with 14 bases left in between. CDR3 length: 16 residues. Germline-derived CDR1 and CDR2 are MGHRA and YSYEKL. Methods used by the authors: The assay estimated nucleated cells by amplifying reference gene primers. This table comes from immunoSEQ multiplex PCR, and its TCRdb copy is limited to in-frame clones, with some not included. V, J and clone size were drawn from that table, and D and trimming were deduced from the DNA. The sample includes approximately 210,000 clones, approximately 90% of them seen just once. The source is a man aged 25 to 45 with acute or convalescent COVID-19. V usage is TRBV4-1 and J usage is TRBJ2-7; no clear D. The material sequenced was peripheral blood. This chain's CDR3 is CASSQGAGVTSYEQYF. The CDR3 DNA reads TGCGCCAGCAGCCAAGGGGCTGGTGTAACGTCCTACGAGCAGTACTTC.